This T cell receptor beta chain was sequenced in a study of cytomegalovirus exposure and HLA in healthy donors. General study points: Cytomegalovirus status was reportedly diagnosed by the classifier with high sensitivity and specificity. Evidence from a later analysis indicated that most CMV-associated TCR beta chains looked HLA-restricted. A later analysis by the authors found several of the most significant clusters apparently linked to common viral pathogens. The study designated fewer than 200 TCR beta chains cytomegalovirus-associated.

CDR1 is SGHDT, CDR2 YYEEEE, per germline. Trimming shortened V by 2 bases and J by 1 base, and 12 bases separated the two germline ends. The length of the CDR3 is 16 residues. On this clone: Its specificity is unknown.

It was with 60 Vbeta and 13 Jbeta primers that the PCR ran. This table comes from immunoSEQ multiplex PCR, and its TCRdb copy is limited to in-frame clones, with some not included. The data contain approximately 180,000 clones, about 80% of them seen just once; the ten biggest clones take up roughly 1.4%. The source of this sequence is a woman aged 25 to 39 in good health and CMV-seropositive. The sequencing sample was made of PBMCs. The chain joins TRBV5-6 to TRBJ2-2; D is possibly TRBD2 (6 bases). The CDR3 loop is CASSFPAGMNTGELFF. In nucleotides, the CDR3 is TGTGCCAGCAGCTTCCCTGCGGGGATGAACACCGGGGAGCTGTTTTTT.